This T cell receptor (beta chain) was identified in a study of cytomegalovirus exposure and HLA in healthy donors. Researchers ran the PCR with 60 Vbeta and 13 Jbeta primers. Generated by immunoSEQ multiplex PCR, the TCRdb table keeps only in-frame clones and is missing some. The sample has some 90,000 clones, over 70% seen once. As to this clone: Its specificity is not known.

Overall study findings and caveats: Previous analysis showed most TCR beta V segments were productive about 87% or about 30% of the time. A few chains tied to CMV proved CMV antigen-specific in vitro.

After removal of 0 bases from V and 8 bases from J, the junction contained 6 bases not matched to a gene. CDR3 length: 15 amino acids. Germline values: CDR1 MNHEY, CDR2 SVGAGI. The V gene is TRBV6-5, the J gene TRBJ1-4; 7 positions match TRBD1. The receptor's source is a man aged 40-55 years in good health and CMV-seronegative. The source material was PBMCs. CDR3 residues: CASSYSGQRSEKLFF. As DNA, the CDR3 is TGTGCCAGCAGTTACTCGGGACAGAGGAGCGAAAAACTGTTTTTT.